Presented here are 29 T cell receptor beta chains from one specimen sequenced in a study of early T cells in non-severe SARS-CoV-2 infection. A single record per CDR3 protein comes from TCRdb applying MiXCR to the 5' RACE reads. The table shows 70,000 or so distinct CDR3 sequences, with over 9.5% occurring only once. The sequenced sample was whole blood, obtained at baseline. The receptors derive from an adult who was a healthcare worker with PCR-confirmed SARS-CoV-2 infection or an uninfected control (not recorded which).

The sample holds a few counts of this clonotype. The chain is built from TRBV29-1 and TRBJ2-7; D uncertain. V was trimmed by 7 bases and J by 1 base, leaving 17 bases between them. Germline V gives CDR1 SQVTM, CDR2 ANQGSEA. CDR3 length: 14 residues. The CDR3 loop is CSAGGPSISYEQYF. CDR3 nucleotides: TGCAGCGCGGGCGGACCCTCTATATCCTACGAGCAGTACTTC.

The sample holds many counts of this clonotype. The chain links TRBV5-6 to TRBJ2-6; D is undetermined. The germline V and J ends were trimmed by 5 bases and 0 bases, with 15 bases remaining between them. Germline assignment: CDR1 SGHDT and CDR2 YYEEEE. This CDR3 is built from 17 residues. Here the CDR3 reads CASRRDYYVSGANVLTF. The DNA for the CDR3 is TGTGCCAGCAGGCGTGATTACTACGTCTCTGGGGCCAACGTCCTGACTTTC.

DNA for the CDR3: TGTGCCAGCAGTCCGGGGGGCCTGGGAGATACGCAGTATTTT. Amino acids: CASSPGGLGDTQYF. The chain uses TRBV28 and TRBJ2-3; D is possibly TRBD2 (7 bases). The CDR3 sequence is 14 residues long. V lost 5 bases to trimming and J lost 5 bases, with 14 bases between them. CDR1 and CDR2 (germline): MDHEN, SYDVKM. The full variable domain, rest sourced from reference TRBV28 and TRBJ2-3, is DVKVTQSSRYLVKRTGEKVFLECVQDMDHENMFWYRQDPGLGLRLIYFSYDVKMKEKGDIPEGYSVSREKKERFSLILESASTNQTSMYLCASSPGGLGDTQYFGPGTRLTVL.

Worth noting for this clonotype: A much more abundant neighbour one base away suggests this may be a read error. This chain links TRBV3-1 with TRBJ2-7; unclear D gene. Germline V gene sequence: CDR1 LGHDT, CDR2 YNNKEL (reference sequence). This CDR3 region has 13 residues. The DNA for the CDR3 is TGTACCAGCAGCCAAGGTAGGGTAGCCGAGCAGTACTTC. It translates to CTSSQGRVAEQYF.

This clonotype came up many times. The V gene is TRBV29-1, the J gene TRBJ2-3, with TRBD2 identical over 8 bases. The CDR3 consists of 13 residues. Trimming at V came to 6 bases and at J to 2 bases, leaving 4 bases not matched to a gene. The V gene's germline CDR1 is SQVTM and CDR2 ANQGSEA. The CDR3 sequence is CSVGGAATDTQYF. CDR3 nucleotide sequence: TGCAGCGTCGGGGGGGCAGCCACAGATACGCAGTATTTT.

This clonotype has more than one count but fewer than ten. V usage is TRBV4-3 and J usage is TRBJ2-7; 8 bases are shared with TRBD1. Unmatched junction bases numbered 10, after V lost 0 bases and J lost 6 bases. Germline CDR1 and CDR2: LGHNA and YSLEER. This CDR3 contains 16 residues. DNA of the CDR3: TGCGCCAGCAGCCAAGATGTGGCCCAGGGGGCAACCGAGCAGTACTTC. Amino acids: CASSQDVAQGATEQYF.

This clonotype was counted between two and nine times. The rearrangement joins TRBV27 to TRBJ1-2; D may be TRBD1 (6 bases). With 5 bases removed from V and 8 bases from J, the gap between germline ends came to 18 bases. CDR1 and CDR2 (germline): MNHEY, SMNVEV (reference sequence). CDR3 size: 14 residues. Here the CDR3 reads CASSLGHTSGGYTF. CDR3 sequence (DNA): TGTGCCAGCAGTCTGGGACACACTTCAGGCGGCTACACCTTC.

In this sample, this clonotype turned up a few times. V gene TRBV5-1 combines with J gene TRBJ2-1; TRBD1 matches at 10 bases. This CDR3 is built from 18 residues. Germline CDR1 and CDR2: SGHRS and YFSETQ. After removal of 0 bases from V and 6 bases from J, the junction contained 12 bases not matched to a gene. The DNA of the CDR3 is TGCGCCAGCAGCTTGGGGCCAGCCCCAAGGACAGGGGGCAATGAGCAGTTCTTC. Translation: CASSLGPAPRTGGNEQFF.

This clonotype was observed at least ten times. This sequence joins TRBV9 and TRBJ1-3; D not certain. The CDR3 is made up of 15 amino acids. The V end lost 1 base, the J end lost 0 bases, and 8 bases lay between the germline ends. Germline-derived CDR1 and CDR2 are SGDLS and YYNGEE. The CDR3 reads CASSVQALSGNTIYF. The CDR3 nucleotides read TGTGCCAGCAGCGTACAGGCCCTCTCTGGAAACACCATATATTTT.

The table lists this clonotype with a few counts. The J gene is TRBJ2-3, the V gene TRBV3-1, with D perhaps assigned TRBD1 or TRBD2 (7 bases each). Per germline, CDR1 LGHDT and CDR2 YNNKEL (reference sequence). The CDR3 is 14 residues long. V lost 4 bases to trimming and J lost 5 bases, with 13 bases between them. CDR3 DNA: TGTGCCAGCAGCCCCAGGGGGAGGGTAGATACGCAGTATTTT. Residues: CASSPRGRVDTQYF.

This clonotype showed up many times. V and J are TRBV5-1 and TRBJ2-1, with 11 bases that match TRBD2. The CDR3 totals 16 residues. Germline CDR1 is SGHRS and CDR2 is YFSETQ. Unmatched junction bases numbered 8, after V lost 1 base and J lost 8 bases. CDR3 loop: CASSLRDPGLADEQFF. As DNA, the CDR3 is TGCGCCAGCAGCTTGCGGGACCCGGGACTAGCGGATGAGCAGTTCTTC. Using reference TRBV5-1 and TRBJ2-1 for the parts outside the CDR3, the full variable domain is KAGVTQTPRYLIKTRGQQVTLSCSPISGHRSVSWYQQTPGQGLQFLFEYFSETQRNKGNFPGRFSGRQFSNSRSEMNVSTLELGDSALYLCASSLRDPGLADEQFFGPGTRLTVL.

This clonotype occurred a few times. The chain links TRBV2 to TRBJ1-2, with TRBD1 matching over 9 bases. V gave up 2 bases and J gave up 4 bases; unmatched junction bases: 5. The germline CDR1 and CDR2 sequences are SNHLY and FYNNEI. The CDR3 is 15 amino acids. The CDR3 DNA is TGTGCCAGCAGTGAAACAGGGGGCTTGGGCTATGGCTACACCTTC. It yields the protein CASSETGGLGYGYTF.

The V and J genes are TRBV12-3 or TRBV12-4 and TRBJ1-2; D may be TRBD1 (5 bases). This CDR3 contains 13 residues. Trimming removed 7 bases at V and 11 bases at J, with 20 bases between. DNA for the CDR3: TGTGCCAGCACCAACCCTGGGGCCCAAACATACACCTTC. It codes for CASTNPGAQTYTF.

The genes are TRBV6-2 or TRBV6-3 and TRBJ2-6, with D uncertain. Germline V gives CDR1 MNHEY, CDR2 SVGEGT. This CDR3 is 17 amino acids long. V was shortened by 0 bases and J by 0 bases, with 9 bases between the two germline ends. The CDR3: CASSYSSQFSGANVLTF. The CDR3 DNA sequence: TGTGCCAGCAGTTACTCGAGCCAATTCTCTGGGGCCAACGTCCTGACTTTC.

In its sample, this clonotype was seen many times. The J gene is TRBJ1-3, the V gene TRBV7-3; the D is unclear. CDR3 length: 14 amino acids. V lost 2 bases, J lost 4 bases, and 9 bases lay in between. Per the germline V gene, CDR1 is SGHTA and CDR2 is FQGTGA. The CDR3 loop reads CASSLEGSGNTIYF. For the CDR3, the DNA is TGTGCCAGCAGCTTAGAAGGTTCGGGAAACACCATATATTTT.

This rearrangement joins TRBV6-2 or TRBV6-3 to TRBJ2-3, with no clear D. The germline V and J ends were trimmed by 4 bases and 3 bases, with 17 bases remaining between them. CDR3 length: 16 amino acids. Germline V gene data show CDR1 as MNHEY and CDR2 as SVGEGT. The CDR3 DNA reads TGTGCCAGCAGTTCTAGATTGGGTACGACTACAGATACGCAGTATTTT. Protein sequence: CASSSRLGTTTDTQYF.

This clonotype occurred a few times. The CDR3 here is CASNDFNTGELFF. DNA of the CDR3: TGTGCCAGCAACGACTTTAACACCGGGGAGCTGTTTTTT. The V and J genes are TRBV25-1 and TRBJ2-2; no clear D. The V end was cut by 7 bases, the J end by 2 bases, with 8 bases between. The CDR3 totals 13 residues. Germline V gene lookup returns CDR1 MGHDK and CDR2 SYGVNS.

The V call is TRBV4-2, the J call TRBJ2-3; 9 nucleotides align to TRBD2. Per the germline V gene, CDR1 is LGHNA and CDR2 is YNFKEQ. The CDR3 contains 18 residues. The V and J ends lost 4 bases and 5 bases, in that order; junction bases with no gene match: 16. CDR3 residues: CASSLRVAGAERGDTQYF. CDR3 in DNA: TGTGCCAGCAGCCTCCGGGTAGCGGGGGCCGAACGGGGAGATACGCAGTATTTT.

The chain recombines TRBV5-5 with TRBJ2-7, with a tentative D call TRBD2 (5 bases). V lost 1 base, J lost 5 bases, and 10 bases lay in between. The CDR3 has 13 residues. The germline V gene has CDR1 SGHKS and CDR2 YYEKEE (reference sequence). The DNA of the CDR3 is TGTGCCAGCAGCTTGCCCTCCGGGAACGAGCAGTACTTC. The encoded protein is CASSLPSGNEQYF.

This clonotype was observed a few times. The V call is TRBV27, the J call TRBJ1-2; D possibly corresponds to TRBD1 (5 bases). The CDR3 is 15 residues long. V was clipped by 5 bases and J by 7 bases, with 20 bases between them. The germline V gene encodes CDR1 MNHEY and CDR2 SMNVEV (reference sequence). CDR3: CASSAQGRRSGGYTF. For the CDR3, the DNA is TGTGCCAGCAGTGCCCAGGGTCGGCGAAGCGGTGGCTACACCTTC.

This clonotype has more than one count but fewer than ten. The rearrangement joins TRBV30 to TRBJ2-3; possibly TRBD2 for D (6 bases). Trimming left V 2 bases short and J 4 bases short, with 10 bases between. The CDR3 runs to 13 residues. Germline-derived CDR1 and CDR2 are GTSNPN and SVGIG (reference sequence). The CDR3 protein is CAWSPGLADTQYF. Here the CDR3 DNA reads TGTGCCTGGAGTCCGGGACTGGCAGATACGCAGTATTTT.

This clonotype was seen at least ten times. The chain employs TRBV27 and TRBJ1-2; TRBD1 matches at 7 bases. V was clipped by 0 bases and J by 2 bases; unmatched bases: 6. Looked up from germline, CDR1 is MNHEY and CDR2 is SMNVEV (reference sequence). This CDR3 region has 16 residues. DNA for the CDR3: TGTGCCAGCAGTTTATCGATCCGCAGGGGGAACTATGGCTACACCTTC. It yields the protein CASSLSIRRGNYGYTF.

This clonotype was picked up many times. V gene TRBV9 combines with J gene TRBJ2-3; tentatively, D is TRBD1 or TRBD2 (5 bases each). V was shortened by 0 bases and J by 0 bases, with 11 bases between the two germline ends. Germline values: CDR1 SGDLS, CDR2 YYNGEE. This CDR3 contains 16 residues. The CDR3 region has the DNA TGTGCCAGCAGCGTAGCCGGGGCCCTTAGCACAGATACGCAGTATTTT. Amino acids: CASSVAGALSTDTQYF.

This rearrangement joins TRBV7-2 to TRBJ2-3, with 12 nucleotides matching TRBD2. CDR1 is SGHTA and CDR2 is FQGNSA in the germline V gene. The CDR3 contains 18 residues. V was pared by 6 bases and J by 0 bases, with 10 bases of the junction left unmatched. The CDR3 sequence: CASRGGTSGSPSTDTQYF. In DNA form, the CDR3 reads TGTGCCAGCAGGGGGGGGACTAGCGGGTCCCCTAGCACAGATACGCAGTATTTT.

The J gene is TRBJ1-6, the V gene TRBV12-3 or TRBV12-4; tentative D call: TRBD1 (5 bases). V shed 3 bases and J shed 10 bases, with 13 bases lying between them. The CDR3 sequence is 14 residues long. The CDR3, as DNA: TGTGCCAGCAGTTTTGGGGGGGAGAGATCACCCCTCCACTTT. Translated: CASSFGGERSPLHF.

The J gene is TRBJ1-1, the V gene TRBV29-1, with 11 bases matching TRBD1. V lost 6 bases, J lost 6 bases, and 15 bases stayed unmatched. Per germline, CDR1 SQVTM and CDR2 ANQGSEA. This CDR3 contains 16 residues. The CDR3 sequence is CSVVPGQGAQGAEAFF. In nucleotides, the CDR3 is TGCAGCGTGGTGCCCGGACAGGGGGCTCAGGGAGCTGAAGCTTTCTTT.

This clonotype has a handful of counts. Here the CDR3 reads CSATPGPNYGYTF. The CDR3 DNA reads as TGCAGTGCCACCCCGGGACCTAACTATGGCTACACCTTC. The genes are TRBV20-1 and TRBJ1-2, with a weak D call TRBD1 (5 bases). The CDR3 covers 13 residues. Between the trimmed V and J ends, which lost 6 bases and 0 bases, there was a span of 11 bases. The germline gives CDR1 DFQATT, CDR2 SNEGSKA (reference sequence).

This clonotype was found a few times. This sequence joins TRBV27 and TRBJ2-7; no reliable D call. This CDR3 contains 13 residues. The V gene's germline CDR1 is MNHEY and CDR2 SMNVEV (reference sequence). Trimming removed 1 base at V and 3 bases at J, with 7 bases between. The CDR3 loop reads CASSLLDGYEQYF. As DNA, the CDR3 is TGTGCCAGCAGTTTATTGGACGGCTACGAGCAGTACTTC.

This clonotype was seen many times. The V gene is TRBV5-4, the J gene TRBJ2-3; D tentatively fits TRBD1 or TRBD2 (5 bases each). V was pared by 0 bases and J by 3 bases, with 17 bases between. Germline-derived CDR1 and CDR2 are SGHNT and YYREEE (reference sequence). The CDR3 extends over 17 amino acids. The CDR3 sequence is CASSLVPLQEVTDTQYF. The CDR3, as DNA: TGTGCCAGCAGCTTGGTCCCGCTACAGGAGGTGACAGATACGCAGTATTTT.